The present TCR beta chain was sequenced within a study of control samples from healthy donors and cancer patients. CDR3 length: 14 residues. CDR1 is LNHNV and CDR2 is YYDKDF in the germline V gene (reference sequence). V shed 0 bases and J shed 7 bases, with 13 bases lying between them. Produced via immunoSEQ multiplex PCR; TCRdb's table is partial and in-frame only. This sample has 150,000 to 200,000 clones, with 85% to 95% found just once. The genes are TRBV15 and TRBJ2-7; D is ambiguous. Sequenced: blood. This TCR derives from a man aged 18 to 35 in good health. CDR3 DNA sequence: TGTGCCACCAGCAGAGATAGGAGCCCCTCGGAGCAGTACTTC. Its translation is CATSRDRSPSEQYF.